This T cell receptor beta chain was observed in a study of blood T cell repertoires in COVID-19. Across the study: Acute and convalescent COVID-19 samples came from the United States, Italy and Spain.

This CDR3 comprises 13 residues. Between the trimmed V and J ends, which lost 5 bases and 2 bases, there was a span of 10 bases. From germline, CDR1 is MNHEY and CDR2 SMNVEV (reference sequence). Two negative PCRs, clearance, or symptom resolution had been documented for recovered Cohort 3 donors. Sequenced by immunoSEQ multiplex PCR; TCRdb stores in-frame clones only, minus some. The table has hundreds of thousands of clones, 82% seen once. This clonotype was obtained from a woman aged 55 to 70 who had recovered from COVID-19. Input material: PBMCs or T cells enriched from blood (not recorded which). The chain uses TRBV27 and TRBJ2-7; tentatively, D is TRBD2 (6 bases). The CDR3 spells CASSPGLAYEQYF. The CDR3 nucleotides are TGTGCCAGCAGTCCGGGACTGGCCTACGAGCAGTACTTC.